The clone carrying this TCR beta chain was counted ten times or more. As yet, its antigen is unknown. RNA transcripts yielded amplified TCR beta CDR3 regions. During a first-round RT-PCR of the TCR CDR3, the HTBI primer set was used. TCRdb re-called the multiplex PCR reads with MiXCR, one entry per CDR3 protein. The table records 600,000 or so distinct CDR3 sequences, 14% of them present only once. The CDR3 totals 13 residues. Germline V gene sequence: CDR1 SGHTS, CDR2 YDEGEE. V shed 1 base and J shed 11 bases, with 13 bases lying between them. This entry belongs to a study of T cells in Graves' hyperthyroidism and ophthalmopathy. Regarding the study as a whole: Ophthalmopathy was separated from stable hyperthyroidism by a 13 V-J model.

This TCR was recovered from a woman aged 45-65 years with Graves' ophthalmopathy. The sequenced material came from blood. The gene calls are TRBV5-8 and TRBJ1-5; no clear D. CDR3 DNA: TGTGCCAGCAGCTTGCAGGCGCCGGGGACCCAGCATTTT. As protein: CASSLQAPGTQHF. The complete variable domain, with remaining parts taken from reference TRBV5-8 and TRBJ1-5, reads EAGVTQSPTHLIKTRGQQATLRCSPISGHTSVYWYQQALGLGLQFLLWYDEGEERNRGNFPPRFSGRQFPNYSSELNVNALELEDSALYLCASSLQAPGTQHFGDGTRLSIL.